The source of this T cell receptor beta chain is a study of OX40 agonist ivuxolimab in advanced cancers. Data came from immunoSEQ multiplex PCR; TCRdb stores just in-frame clones and leaves some out. The profile shows more than 20,000 clones, approximately 91% of them singletons. The sequence was collected from an adult with an advanced solid tumor such as melanoma, head and neck, liver or kidney cancer. The sample in question was CD4+ or CD8+ T cells sorted from blood, obtained in a trial of the OX40 agonist ivuxolimab.

The CDR3 loop reads CATSRDRSHSGNTIYF. CDR3 DNA: TGTGCCACCAGCAGAGACAGGAGCCACTCTGGAAACACCATATATTTT. The chain couples TRBV15 to TRBJ1-3; no definite D call. Looked up from germline, CDR1 is LNHNV and CDR2 is YYDKDF (reference sequence). The CDR3 spans 16 residues. The ends were cut back, 0 bases at V and 0 bases at J, with 9 bases in the middle. Supplemented by reference TRBV15 and TRBJ1-3, the full variable domain reads DAMVIQNPRYQVTQFGKPVTLSCSQTLNHNVMYWYQQKSSQAPKLLFHYYDKDFNNEADTPDNFQSRRPNTSFCFLDIRSPGLGDTAMYLCATSRDRSHSGNTIYFGEGSWLTVV.